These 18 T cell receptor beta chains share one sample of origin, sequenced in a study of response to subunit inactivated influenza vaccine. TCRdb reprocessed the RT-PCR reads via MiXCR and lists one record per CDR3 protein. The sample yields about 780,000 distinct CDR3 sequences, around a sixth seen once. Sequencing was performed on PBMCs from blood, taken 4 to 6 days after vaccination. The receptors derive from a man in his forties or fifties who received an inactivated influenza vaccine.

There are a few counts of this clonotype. The CDR3: CASSLVRFGTQYF. The CDR3 nucleotides read TGTGCCAGCAGCTTAGTGAGGTTCGGGACCCAGTACTTC. The chain uses TRBV7-2 and TRBJ2-5, with D unresolved. The germline V gene encodes CDR1 SGHTA and CDR2 FQGNSA. The CDR3 runs to 13 residues. The V gene lost 1 base and the J gene lost 7 bases, with 10 bases spanning the gap.

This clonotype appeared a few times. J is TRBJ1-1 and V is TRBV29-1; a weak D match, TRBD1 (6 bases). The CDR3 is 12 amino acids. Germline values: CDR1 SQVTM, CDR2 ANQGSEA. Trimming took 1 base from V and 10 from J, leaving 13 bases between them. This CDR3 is CSVEGQAQRAFF. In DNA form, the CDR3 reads TGCAGCGTTGAAGGACAGGCCCAACGAGCTTTCTTT.

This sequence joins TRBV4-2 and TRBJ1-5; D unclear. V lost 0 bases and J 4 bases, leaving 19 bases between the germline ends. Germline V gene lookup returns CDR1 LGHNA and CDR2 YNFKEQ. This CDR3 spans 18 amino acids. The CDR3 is CASSQDQRTGSPNQPQHF. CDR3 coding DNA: TGTGCCAGCAGCCAAGATCAAAGGACGGGCAGCCCAAATCAGCCCCAGCATTTT.

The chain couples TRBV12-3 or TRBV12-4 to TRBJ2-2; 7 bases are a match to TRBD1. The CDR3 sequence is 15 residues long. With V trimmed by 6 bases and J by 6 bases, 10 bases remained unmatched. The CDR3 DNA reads TGTGCCAGCAGGTCCGGGACAGTCGCCGCCGGGGAGCTGTTTTTT. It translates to CASRSGTVAAGELFF.

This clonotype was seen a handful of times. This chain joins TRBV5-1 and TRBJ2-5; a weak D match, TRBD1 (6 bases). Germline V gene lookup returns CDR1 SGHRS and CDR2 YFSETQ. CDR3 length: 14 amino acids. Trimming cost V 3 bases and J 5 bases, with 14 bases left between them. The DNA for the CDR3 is TGCGCCAGCAGCTCCCAGGGGCGGAGGGAGACCCAGTACTTC. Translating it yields CASSSQGRRETQYF.

CDR3 sequence: CSAAQGNTEAFF. The CDR3 nucleotides read TGCAGCGCTGCACAGGGGAACACTGAAGCTTTCTTT. The rearrangement uses TRBV29-1 and TRBJ1-1; maybe TRBD1 (6 bases). Germline values: CDR1 SQVTM, CDR2 ANQGSEA. The CDR3 has 12 residues. The germline V and J ends were trimmed by 7 bases and 1 base, with 10 bases remaining between them.

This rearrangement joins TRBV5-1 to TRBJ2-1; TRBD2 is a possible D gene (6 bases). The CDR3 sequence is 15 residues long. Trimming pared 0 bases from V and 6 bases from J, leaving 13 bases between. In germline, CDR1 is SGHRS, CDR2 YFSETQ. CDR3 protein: CASSLALAGSNEQFF. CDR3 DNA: TGCGCCAGCAGCTTGGCTTTGGCCGGGAGCAATGAGCAGTTCTTC.

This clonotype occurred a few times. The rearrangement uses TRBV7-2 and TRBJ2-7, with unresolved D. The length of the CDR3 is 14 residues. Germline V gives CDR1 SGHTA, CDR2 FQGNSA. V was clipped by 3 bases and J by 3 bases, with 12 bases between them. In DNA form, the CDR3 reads TGTGCCAGCAGCTTCGGTTCGGTTTTCTACGAGCAGTACTTC. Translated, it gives CASSFGSVFYEQYF.

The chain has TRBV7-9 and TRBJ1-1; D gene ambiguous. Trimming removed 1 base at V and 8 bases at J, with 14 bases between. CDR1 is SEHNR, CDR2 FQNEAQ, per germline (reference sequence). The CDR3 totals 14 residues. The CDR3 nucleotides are TGTGCCAGCAGCTTAGGTTGGGAGGGCTTAGAAGCTTTCTTT. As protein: CASSLGWEGLEAFF. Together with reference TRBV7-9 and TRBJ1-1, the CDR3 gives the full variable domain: DTGVSQNPRHKITKRGQNVTFRCDPISEHNRLYWYRQTLGQGPEFLTYFQNEAQLEKSRLLSDRFSAERPKGSFSTLEIQRTEQGDSAMYLCASSLGWEGLEAFFGQGTRLTVV.

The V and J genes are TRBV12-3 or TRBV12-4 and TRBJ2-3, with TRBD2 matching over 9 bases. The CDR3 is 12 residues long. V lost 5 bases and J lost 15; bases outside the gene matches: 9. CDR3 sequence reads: CASSPWPSGEYF. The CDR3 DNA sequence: TGTGCCAGCAGTCCATGGCCTAGCGGGGAATATTTT.

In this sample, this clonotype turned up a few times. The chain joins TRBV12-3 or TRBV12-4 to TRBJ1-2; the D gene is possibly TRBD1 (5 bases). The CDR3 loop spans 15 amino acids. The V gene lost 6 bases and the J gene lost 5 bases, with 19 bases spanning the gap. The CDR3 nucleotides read TGTGCCAGCAGCCCCTTGGGGGGGGAAAGATATGGCTACACCTTC. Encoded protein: CASSPLGGERYGYTF.

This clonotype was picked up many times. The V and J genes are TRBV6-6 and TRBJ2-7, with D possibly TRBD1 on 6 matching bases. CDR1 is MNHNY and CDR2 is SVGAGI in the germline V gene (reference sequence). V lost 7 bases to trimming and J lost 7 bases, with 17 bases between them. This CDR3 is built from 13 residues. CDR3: CASTVWAGDEQYF. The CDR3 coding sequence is TGTGCCAGCACTGTATGGGCAGGGGATGAGCAGTACTTC.

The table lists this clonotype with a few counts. Here the CDR3 reads CSARDNGGAREKLFF. CDR3 coding DNA: TGCAGTGCTAGAGATAACGGGGGGGCGAGGGAAAAACTGTTTTTT. This chain joins TRBV20-1 and TRBJ1-4; tentative D call: TRBD1 (6 bases). The CDR3 consists of 15 residues. V dropped 0 bases and J dropped 8 bases, with 16 bases sitting between them. Germline V CDR1 and CDR2: DFQATT, SNEGSKA (reference sequence).

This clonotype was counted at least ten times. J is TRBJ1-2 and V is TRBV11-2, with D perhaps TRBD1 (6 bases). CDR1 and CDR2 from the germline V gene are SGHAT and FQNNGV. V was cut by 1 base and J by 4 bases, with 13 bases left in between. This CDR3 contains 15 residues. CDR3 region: CASSLVAAGAYGYTF. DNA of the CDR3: TGTGCCAGCAGCTTAGTGGCGGCAGGGGCCTATGGCTACACCTTC.

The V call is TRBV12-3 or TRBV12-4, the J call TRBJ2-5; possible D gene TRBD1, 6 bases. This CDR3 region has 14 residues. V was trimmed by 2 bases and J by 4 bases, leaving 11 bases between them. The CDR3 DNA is TGTGCCAGCAGTTTACAGGGGTTACTAGAGACCCAGTACTTC. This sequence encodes CASSLQGLLETQYF.

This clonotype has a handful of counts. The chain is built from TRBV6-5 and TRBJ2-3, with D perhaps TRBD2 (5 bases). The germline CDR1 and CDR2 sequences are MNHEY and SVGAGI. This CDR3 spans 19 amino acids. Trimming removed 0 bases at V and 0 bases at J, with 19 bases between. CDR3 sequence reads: CASSYSKVAGRPSTDTQYF. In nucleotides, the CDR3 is TGTGCCAGCAGTTACTCGAAGGTCGCGGGCAGACCTAGCACAGATACGCAGTATTTT.

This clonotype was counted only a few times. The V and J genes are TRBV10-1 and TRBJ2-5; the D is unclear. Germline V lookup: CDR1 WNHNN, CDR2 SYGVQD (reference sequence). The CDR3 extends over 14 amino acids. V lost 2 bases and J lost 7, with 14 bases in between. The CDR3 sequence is CASSERTGGGTQYF. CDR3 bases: TGCGCCAGCAGTGAGCGGACCGGTGGTGGGACCCAGTACTTC.

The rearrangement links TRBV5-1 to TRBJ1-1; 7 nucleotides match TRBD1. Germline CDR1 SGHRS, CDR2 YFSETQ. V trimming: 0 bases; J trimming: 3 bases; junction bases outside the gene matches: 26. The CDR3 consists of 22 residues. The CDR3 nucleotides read TGCGCCAGCAGCTTGGACGGCGTAACACTCCGGGACAGCCACCCGGGGCACACTGAAGCTTTCTTT. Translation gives CASSLDGVTLRDSHPGHTEAFF.